The rows below give T cell receptor beta chains drawn from one sample of a study of Ad26.COV2.S vaccination and SARS-CoV-2 variants. Only in-frame clones appear in the TCRdb table, and some are missing; sequencing was by immunoSEQ multiplex PCR. The repertoire includes roughly 100,000 clones, 60% to 85% of them detected once, and around a sixth sits in the top ten. This specimen consisted of peripheral blood, obtained after recovery from COVID-19. Receptors originate from a human donor who had recovered from COVID-19. Both conserved end residues are part of each CDR3. D genes are given only for firm matches. Rows give clone size only sometimes, using once, few, many, or a class for an expanded clone.

v_gene	len	j_gene	d_gene	abundance	CDR3nt	CDR3aa
TRBV5-5	16	TRBJ2-6	NA	once	TGTGCCAGCAGCTACCATGTGTCCTCTGGGGCCAACGTCCTGACTTTC	CASSYHVSSGANVLTF
TRBV18	15	TRBJ2-7	TRBD1	once	TGTGCCAGCTCACAGACAGGGGCCAGCTCCTACGAGCAGTACTTC	CASSQTGASSYEQYF
TRBV24-1	15	TRBJ2-2	NA	NA	TGTGCCACCAGTGACGCCGGGACAAACACCGGGGAGCTGTTTTTT	CATSDAGTNTGELFF
TRBV18	14	TRBJ1-1	NA	NA	TGTGCCAGCTCACCTCCTGGGGGAGGCTCTGAAGCTTTCTTT	CASSPPGGGSEAFF
TRBV4-3	16	TRBJ2-6	NA	NA	TGCGCCAGCAGCCAAGATACTGGGGTTGGGGCCAACGTCCTGACTTTC	CASSQDTGVGANVLTF
TRBV19	16	TRBJ1-1	TRBD1	NA	TGTGCCAGTAGCGGGGGCAGGGGGACGGTAAACACTGAAGCTTTCTTT	CASSGGRGTVNTEAFF
TRBV11-2	14	TRBJ2-5	NA	NA	TGTGCCAGCAGCCCATCGTCGGGGGTAGAGACCCAGTACTTC	CASSPSSGVETQYF
TRBV19	14	TRBJ2-7	TRBD2	NA	TGTGCCAGTAGTATTGGGGAGGGCTCCTACGAGCAGTACTTC	CASSIGEGSYEQYF
TRBV4-3	15	TRBJ1-2	NA	NA	TGCGCCAGCAGCCAAGATGTTATGAATAACTATGGCTACACCTTC	CASSQDVMNNYGYTF
TRBV10-1	15	TRBJ1-1	NA	NA	TGCGCCAGCAGTGAGTCGGGACATGAGGGAACTGAAGCTTTCTTT	CASSESGHEGTEAFF
TRBV5-1	15	TRBJ1-2	TRBD1	NA	TGCGCCAGCAGCCCCAGGACAGGGGACAACGGGGGCTACACCTTC	CASSPRTGDNGGYTF
TRBV3-1/TRBV3-2	13	TRBJ2-3	NA	NA	TGTGCCAGCAGCCAAGGTGGGAGCCCTACGCAGTATTTT	CASSQGGSPTQYF
TRBV15	17	TRBJ1-3	NA	NA	TGTGCCACCAGCAGAGCCCTGGCAGGGACCTCTGGAAACACCATATATTTT	CATSRALAGTSGNTIYF